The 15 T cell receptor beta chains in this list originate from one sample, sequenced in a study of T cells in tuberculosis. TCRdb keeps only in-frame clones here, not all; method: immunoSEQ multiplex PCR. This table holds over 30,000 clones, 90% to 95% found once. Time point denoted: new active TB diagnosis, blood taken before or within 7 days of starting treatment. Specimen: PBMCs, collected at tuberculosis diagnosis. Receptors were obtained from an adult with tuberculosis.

CDR3 residues: CASSAQLWAGNNEQFF. Written as DNA, the CDR3 is TGTGCCAGCAGTGCACAACTATGGGCGGGAAACAATGAGCAGTTCTTC. This sequence joins TRBV2 and TRBJ2-1; D possibly corresponds to TRBD2 (6 bases). CDR1 is SNHLY and CDR2 is FYNNEI in the germline V gene. CDR3 length: 16 residues. Trimming removed 4 bases at V and 5 bases at J, with 18 bases between.

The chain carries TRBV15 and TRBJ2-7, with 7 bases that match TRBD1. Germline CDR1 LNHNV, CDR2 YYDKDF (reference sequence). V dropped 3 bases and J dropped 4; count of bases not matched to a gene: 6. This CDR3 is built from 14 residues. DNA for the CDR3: TGTGCCACCAGCAGGGACAGGCCGGGGTACGAGCAGTACTTC. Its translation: CATSRDRPGYEQYF. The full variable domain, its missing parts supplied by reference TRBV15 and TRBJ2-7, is DAMVIQNPRYQVTQFGKPVTLSCSQTLNHNVMYWYQQKSSQAPKLLFHYYDKDFNNEADTPDNFQSRRPNTSFCFLDIRSPGLGDTAMYLCATSRDRPGYEQYFGPGTRLTVT.

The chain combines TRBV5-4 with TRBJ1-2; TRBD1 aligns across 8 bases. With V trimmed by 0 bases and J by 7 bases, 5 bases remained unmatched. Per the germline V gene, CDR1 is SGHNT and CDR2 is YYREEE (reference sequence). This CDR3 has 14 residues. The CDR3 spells CASSLDRGIIGYTF. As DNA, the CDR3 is TGTGCCAGCAGCTTGGACAGGGGGATTATTGGCTACACCTTC. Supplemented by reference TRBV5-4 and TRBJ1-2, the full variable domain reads ETGVTQSPTHLIKTRGQQVTLRCSSQSGHNTVSWYQQALGQGPQFIFQYYREEENGRGNFPPRFSGLQFPNYSSELNVNALELDDSALYLCASSLDRGIIGYTFGSGTRLTVV.

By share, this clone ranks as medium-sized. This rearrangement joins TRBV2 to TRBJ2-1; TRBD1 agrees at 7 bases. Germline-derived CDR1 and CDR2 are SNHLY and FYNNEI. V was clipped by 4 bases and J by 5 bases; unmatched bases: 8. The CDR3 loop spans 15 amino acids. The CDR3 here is CASSGPGQRDNEQFF. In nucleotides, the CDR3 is TGTGCCAGCAGTGGGCCGGGACAGAGAGACAATGAGCAGTTCTTC.

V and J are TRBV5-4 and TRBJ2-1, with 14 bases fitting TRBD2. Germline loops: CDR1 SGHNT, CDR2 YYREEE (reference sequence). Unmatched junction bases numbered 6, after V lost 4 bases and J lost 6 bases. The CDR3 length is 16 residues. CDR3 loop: CASSPRTSGGSNEQFF. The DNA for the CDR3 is TGTGCCAGCAGCCCGCGGACTAGCGGGGGGTCCAATGAGCAGTTCTTC.

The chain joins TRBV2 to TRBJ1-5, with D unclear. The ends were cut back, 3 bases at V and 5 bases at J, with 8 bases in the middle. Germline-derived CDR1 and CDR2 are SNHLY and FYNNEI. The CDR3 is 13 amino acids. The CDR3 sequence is CASSDMGDQPQHF. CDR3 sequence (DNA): TGTGCCAGCAGTGATATGGGAGATCAGCCCCAGCATTTT.

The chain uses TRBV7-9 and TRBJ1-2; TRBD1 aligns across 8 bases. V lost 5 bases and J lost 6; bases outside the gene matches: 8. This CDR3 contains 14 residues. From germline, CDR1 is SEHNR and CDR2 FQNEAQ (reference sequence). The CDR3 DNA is TGTGCCAGCAGCCCCCGGACAGGGATTGATGGCTACACCTTC. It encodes CASSPRTGIDGYTF.

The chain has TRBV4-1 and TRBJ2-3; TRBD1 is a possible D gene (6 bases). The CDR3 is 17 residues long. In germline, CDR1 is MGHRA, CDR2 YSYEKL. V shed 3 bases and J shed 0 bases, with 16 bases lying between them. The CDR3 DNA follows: TGCGCCAGCAGCCAGGGACAAGGCGTGGCTAGCACAGATACGCAGTATTTT. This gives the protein CASSQGQGVASTDTQYF.

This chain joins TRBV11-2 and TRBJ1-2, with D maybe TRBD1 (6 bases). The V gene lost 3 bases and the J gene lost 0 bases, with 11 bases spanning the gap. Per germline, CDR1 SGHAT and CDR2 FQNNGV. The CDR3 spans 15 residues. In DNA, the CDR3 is TGTGCCAGCAGCTTTGGTACAGGGACTAACTATGGCTACACCTTC. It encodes CASSFGTGTNYGYTF.

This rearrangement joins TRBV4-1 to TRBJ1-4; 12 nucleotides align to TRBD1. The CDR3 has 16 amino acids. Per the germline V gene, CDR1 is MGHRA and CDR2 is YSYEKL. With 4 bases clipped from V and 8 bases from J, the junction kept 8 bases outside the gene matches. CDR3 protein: CASSPGTGGRGEKLFF. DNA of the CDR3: TGCGCCAGCAGCCCCGGGACAGGGGGCAGAGGAGAAAAACTGTTTTTT.

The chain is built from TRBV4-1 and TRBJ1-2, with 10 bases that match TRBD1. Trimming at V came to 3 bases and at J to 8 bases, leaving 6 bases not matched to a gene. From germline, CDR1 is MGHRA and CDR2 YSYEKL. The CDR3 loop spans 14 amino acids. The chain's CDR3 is CASSHGQGEGGYTF. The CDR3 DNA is TGCGCCAGCAGCCACGGACAGGGGGAAGGCGGCTACACCTTC.

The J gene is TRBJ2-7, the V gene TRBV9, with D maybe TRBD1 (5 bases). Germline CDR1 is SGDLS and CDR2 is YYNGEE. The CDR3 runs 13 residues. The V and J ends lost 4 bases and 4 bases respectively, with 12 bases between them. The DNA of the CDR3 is TGTGCCAGCAGCCTGGACAATACTTACGAGCAGTACTTC. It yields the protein CASSLDNTYEQYF.

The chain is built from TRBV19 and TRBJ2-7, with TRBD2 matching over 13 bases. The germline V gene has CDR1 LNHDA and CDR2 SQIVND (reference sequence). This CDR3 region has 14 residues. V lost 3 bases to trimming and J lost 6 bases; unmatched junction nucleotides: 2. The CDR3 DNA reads TGTGCCAGTAGTATCGGACTAGCGGGAGTCGAGCAGTACTTC. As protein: CASSIGLAGVEQYF. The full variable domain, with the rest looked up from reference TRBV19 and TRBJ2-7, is DGGITQSPKYLFRKEGQNVTLSCEQNLNHDAMYWYRQDPGQGLRLIYYSQIVNDFQKGDIAEGYSVSREKKESFPLTVTSAQKNPTAFYLCASSIGLAGVEQYFGPGTRLTVT.

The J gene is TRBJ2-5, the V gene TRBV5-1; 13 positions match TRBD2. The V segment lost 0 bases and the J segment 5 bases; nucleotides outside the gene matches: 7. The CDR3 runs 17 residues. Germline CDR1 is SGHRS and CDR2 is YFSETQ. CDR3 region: CASSLGATSGGSETQYF. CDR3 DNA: TGCGCCAGCAGCTTGGGTGCGACTAGCGGGGGGTCGGAGACCCAGTACTTC.

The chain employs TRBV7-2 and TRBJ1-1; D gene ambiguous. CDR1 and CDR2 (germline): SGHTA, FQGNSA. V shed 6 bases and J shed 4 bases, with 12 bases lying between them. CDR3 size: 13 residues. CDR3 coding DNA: TGTGCCAGCAGACGTTTAGGCGGCACTGAAGCTTTCTTT. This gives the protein CASRRLGGTEAFF. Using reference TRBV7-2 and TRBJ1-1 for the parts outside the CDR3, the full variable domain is GAGVSQSPSNKVTEKGKDVELRCDPISGHTALYWYRQSLGQGLEFLIYFQGNSAPDKSGLPSDRFSAERTGGSVSTLTIQRTQQEDSAVYLCASRRLGGTEAFFGQGTRLTVV.